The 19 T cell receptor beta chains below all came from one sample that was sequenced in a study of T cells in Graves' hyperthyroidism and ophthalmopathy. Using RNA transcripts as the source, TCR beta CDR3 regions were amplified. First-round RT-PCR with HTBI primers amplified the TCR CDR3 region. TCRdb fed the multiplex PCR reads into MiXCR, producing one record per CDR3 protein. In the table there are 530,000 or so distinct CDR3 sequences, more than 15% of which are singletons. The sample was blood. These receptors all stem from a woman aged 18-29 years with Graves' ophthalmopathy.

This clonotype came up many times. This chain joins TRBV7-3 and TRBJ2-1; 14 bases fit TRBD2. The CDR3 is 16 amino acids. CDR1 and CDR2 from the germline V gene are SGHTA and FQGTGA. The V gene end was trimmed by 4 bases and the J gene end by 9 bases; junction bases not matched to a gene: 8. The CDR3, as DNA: TGTGCCAGCAGCTCCCTGGGACTAGCGGGAGTGTCTGAGCAGTTCTTC. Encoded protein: CASSSLGLAGVSEQFF. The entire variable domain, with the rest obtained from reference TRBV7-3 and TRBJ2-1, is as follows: GAGVSQTPSNKVTEKGKYVELRCDPISGHTALYWYRQSLGQGPEFLIYFQGTGAADDSGLPNDRFFAVRPEGSVSTLKIQRTERGDSAVYLCASSSLGLAGVSEQFFGPGTRLTVL.

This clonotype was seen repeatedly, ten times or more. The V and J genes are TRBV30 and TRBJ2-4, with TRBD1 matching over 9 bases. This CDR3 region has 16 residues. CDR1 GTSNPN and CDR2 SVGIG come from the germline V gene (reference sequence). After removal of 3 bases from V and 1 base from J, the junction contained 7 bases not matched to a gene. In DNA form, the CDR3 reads TGTGCCTGGAGCCCTACAGGGGGCGATGCCAAAAACATTCAGTACTTC. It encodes CAWSPTGGDAKNIQYF.

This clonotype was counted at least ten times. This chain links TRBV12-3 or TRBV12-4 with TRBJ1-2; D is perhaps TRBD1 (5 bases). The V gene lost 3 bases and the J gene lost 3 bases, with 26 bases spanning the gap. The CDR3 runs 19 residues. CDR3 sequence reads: CASSFATTRGISYDYGYTF. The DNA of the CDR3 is TGTGCCAGCAGTTTTGCAACAACTCGGGGGATCTCCTATGACTATGGCTACACCTTC.

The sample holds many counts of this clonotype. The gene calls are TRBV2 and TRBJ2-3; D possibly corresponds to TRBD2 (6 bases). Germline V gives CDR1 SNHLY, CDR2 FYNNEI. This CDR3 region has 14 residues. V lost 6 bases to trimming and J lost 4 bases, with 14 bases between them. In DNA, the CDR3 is TGTGCCAGCAGCGTCCTGGGGGGTTCAGATACGCAGTATTTT. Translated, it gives CASSVLGGSDTQYF.

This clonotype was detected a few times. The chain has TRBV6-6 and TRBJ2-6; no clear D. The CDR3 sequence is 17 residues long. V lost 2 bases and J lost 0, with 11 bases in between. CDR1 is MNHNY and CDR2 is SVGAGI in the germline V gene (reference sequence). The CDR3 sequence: CASSYGKVPSGANVLTF. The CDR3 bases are TGTGCCAGCAGTTACGGGAAGGTGCCCTCTGGGGCCAACGTCCTGACTTTC.

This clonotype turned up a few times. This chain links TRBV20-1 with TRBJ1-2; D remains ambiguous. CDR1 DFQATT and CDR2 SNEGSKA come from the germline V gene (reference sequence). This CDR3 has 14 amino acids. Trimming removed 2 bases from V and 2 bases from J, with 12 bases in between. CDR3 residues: CSARIRTGNYGYTF. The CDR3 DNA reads TGCAGTGCTAGAATTCGGACGGGGAACTATGGCTACACCTTC.

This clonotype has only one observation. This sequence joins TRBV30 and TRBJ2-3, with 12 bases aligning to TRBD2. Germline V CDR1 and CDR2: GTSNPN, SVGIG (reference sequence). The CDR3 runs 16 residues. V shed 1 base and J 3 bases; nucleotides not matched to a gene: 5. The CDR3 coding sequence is TGTGCCTGGAGTGCATCTAGCGGGGGGGCAACAGATACGCAGTATTTT. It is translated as CAWSASSGGATDTQYF. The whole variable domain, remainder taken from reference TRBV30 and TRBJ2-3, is SQTIHQWPATLVQPVGSPLSLECTVEGTSNPNLYWYRQAAGRGLQLLFYSVGIGQISSEVPQNLSASRPQDRQFILSSKKLLLSDSGFYLCAWSASSGGATDTQYFGPGTRLTVL.

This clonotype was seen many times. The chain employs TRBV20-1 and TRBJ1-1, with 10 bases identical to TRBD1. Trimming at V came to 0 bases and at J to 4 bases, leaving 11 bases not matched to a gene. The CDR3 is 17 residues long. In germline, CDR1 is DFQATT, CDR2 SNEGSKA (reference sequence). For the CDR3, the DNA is TGCAGTGCTAGAGATTGGGGGGACAGGGGTTGGGTCACTGAAGCTTTCTTT. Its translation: CSARDWGDRGWVTEAFF.

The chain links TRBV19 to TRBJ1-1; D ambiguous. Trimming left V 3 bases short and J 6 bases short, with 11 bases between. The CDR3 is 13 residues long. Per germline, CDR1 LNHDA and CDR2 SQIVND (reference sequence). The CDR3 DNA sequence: TGTGCCAGTAGTATTGTCTTTGGGGCTGAAGCTTTCTTT. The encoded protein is CASSIVFGAEAFF.

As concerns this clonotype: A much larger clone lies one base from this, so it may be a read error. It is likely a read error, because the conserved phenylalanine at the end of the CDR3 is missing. Written as DNA, the CDR3 is TGTGCCAGCAGTTTATGGAGGGAAAGCAATCAGCCCCAGCATTCT. Protein: CASSLWRESNQPQHS. The rearrangement links TRBV28 to TRBJ1-5; no clear D. Trimming took off 0 bases at V and 1 base at J, with 7 bases between the two ends. Germline CDR1 reads MDHEN; CDR2 reads SYDVKM. This CDR3 region has 15 residues.

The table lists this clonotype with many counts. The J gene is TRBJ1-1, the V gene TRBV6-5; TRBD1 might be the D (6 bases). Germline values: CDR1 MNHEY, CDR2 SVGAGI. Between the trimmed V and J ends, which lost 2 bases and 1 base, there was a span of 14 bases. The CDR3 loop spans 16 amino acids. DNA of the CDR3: TGTGCCAGCAGTTACGTCTCTCTCAGGGGGAACACTGAAGCTTTCTTT. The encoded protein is CASSYVSLRGNTEAFF.

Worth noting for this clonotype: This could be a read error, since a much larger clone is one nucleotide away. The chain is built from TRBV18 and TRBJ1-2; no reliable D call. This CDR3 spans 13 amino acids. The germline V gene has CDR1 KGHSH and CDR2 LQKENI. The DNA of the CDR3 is TGTGCCGGCTCACCTTCAGCTAGCTATGGCTACACCTTC. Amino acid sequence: CAGSPSASYGYTF.

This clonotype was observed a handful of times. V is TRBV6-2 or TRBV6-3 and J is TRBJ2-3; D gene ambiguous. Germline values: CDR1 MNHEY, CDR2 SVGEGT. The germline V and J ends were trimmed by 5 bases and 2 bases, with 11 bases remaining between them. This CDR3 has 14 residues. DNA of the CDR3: TGTGCCAGCAGTCACACCAAACTCACAGATACGCAGTATTTT. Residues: CASSHTKLTDTQYF.

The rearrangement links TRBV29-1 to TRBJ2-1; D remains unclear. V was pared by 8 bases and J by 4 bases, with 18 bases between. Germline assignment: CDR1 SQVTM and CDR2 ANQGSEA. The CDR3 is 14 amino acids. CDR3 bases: TGCAGCCCTAGGTCCTTGGAAGGGTACAATGAGCAGTTCTTC. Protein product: CSPRSLEGYNEQFF.

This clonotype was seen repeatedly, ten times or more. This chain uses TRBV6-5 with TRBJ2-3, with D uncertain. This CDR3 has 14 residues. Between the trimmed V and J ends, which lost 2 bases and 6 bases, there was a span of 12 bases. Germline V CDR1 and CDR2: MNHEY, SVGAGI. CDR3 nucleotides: TGTGCCAGCAGTTACCCCGGGCCCCGGGATACGCAGTATTTT. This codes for CASSYPGPRDTQYF.

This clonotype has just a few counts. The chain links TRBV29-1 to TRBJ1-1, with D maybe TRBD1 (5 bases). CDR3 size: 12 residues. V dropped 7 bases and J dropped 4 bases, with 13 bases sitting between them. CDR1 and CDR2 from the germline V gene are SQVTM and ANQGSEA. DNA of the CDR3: TGCAGCGGGGTTACAGGTCCCACTGAAGCTTTCTTT. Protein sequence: CSGVTGPTEAFF.

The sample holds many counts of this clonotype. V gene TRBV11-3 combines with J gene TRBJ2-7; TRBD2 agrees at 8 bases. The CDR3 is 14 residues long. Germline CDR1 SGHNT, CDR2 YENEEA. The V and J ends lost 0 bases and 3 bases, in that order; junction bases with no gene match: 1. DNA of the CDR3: TGTGCCAGCAGCTTAGAAGCGGGGGACTACGAGCAGTACTTC. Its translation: CASSLEAGDYEQYF. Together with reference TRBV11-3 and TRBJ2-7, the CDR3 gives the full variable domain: EAGVVQSPRYKIIEKKQPVAFWCNPISGHNTLYWYLQNLGQGPELLIRYENEEAVDDSQLPKDRFSAERLKGVDSTLKIQPAELGDSAVYLCASSLEAGDYEQYFGPGTRLTVT.

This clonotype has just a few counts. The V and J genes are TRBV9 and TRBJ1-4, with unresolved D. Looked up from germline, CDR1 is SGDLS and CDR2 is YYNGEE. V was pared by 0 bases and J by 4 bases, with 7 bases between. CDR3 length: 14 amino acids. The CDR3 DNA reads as TGTGCCAGCAGCGTAGGCAACTTTAATGAAAAACTGTTTTTT. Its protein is CASSVGNFNEKLFF.

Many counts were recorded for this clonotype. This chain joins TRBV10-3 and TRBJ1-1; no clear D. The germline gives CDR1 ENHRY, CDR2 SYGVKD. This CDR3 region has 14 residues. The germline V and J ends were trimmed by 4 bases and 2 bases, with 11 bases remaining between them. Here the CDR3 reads CAISASLGNTEAFF. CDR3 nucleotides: TGTGCCATCAGTGCGTCTCTCGGCAACACTGAAGCTTTCTTT.